The rows below give T cell receptor beta chains drawn from one sample of a study of CD4+ T cells in melanoma. Method: immunoSEQ multiplex PCR; TCRdb's copy keeps in-frame clones and lacks some. The sample lists 3,500 to 4,500 clones, about three quarters seen once, with around a tenth in the top ten. The sample consisted of tumor tissue. The receptors originated from a human donor with melanoma. Both conserved end residues are part of each CDR3. The D gene is left open where the match is weak. Clone size appears in some rows only: once, few, many, or a class for an expanded clone.

J gene | V gene | CDR3 length | clone size | D gene | CDR3 protein | CDR3 DNA
TRBJ2-2 | TRBV6-6 | 16 | . | TRBD2 | CASSPWTSGNTGELFF | TGTGCCAGCAGCCCGTGGACTAGCGGGAACACCGGGGAGCTGTTTTTT
TRBJ2-3 | TRBV28 | 16 | . | TRBD1 | CASSLWGTGGTDTQYF | TGTGCCAGCAGTTTATGGGGGACAGGGGGGACAGATACGCAGTATTTT
TRBJ1-6 | TRBV6-1 | 12 | . | . | CASSYTNSPLHF | TGTGCCAGCTCGTACACCAATTCACCCCTCCACTTT
TRBJ2-4 | TRBV30 | 17 | . | TRBD2 | CAWSPSGEGRSKNIQYF | TGTGCCTGGAGTCCGAGTGGGGAGGGCCGGTCCAAAAACATTCAGTACTTC
TRBJ2-5 | TRBV10-3 | 13 | . | . | CAISDPPSWTQYF | TGTGCCATCAGTGACCCACCATCGTGGACCCAGTACTTC
TRBJ2-1 | TRBV6-6 | 15 | . | . | CASSYSSLAYNEQFF | TGTGCCAGCAGTTACTCGTCACTAGCCTACAATGAGCAGTTCTTC
TRBJ2-7 | TRBV28 | 15 | . | . | CASSLPRRGVREQYF | TGTGCCAGCAGTTTACCACGCAGGGGGGTAAGGGAGCAGTACTTC
TRBJ1-1 | TRBV4-3 | 15 | few | . | CASSQDYMGNTEAFF | TGCGCCAGCAGCCAAGATTATATGGGGAACACTGAAGCTTTCTTT
TRBJ2-2 | TRBV5-1 | 15 | . | . | CASSEKASESGELFF | TGCGCCAGCAGCGAAAAAGCTAGCGAGTCCGGGGAGCTGTTTTTT
TRBJ1-4 | TRBV10-3 | 15 | . | . | CAISEGGGSNEKLFF | TGTGCCATCAGTGAGGGTGGAGGGTCTAATGAAAAACTGTTTTTT
TRBJ2-7 | TRBV7-9 | 15 | . | TRBD2 | CASSLAGGPFFEQYF | TGTGCCAGCAGCTTAGCGGGAGGGCCCTTTTTCGAGCAGTACTTC
TRBJ2-4 | TRBV15 | 15 | few | . | CATSRPRKGVNIQYF | TGTGCCACCAGCAGACCCCGGAAGGGAGTGAACATTCAGTACTTC
TRBJ1-2 | TRBV28 | 14 | . | . | CASSLLGRDYGYTF | TGTGCCAGCAGTTTATTGGGCAGGGACTATGGCTACACCTTC
TRBJ2-5 | TRBV4-3 | 15 | . | TRBD2 | CASSQSRGGQETQYF | TGCGCCAGCAGCCAATCGCGGGGGGGGCAAGAGACCCAGTACTTC
TRBJ2-2 | TRBV25-1 | 12 | . | . | CASSERAGELFF | TGTGCCAGCAGTGAGCGGGCCGGGGAGCTGTTTTTT
TRBJ2-3 | TRBV6-6 | 16 | . | . | CASSLTGWSKADTQYF | TGTGCCAGCAGTTTAACAGGGTGGTCAAAGGCGGATACGCAGTATTTT
TRBJ1-2 | TRBV5-6 | 13 | . | . | CASSDDGDRGYTF | TGTGCCAGCAGCGATGACGGAGACCGAGGCTACACCTTC
TRBJ1-2 | TRBV27 | 15 | once | . | CASSPFYWGWYGYTF | TGTGCCAGCAGTCCCTTTTACTGGGGATGGTATGGCTACACCTTC
TRBJ2-3 | TRBV4-3 | 16 | once | . | CASSQDPGRPADTQYF | TGCGCCAGCAGCCAAGATCCCGGAAGGCCCGCAGATACGCAGTATTTT
TRBJ2-7 | TRBV19 | 13 | . | . | CASSIAGGFEQYF | TGTGCCAGTAGTATAGCTGGGGGGTTCGAGCAGTACTTC
TRBJ2-2 | TRBV28 | 13 | . | TRBD2 | CATGSGSPGELFF | TGTGCCACCGGTAGCGGGAGCCCCGGGGAGCTGTTTTTT
TRBJ2-3 | TRBV5-4 | 15 | . | . | CASSLGWRGTDTQYF | TGTGCCAGCAGCTTGGGTTGGCGCGGCACAGATACGCAGTATTTT
TRBJ2-1 | TRBV28 | 15 | once | . | CASSTTGEGRDEQFF | TGTGCCAGCAGTACTACAGGGGAGGGGCGGGATGAGCAGTTCTTC
TRBJ1-1 | TRBV9 | 16 | . | . | CASSPSPKLMNTEAFF | TGTGCCAGCAGCCCCTCCCCGAAATTAATGAACACTGAAGCTTTCTTT
TRBJ2-3 | TRBV5-1 | 13 | few | . | CASRPILTDTQYF | TGCGCCAGCAGACCGATACTTACAGATACGCAGTATTTT
TRBJ1-5 | TRBV28 | 13 | . | . | CASSFYAGQPQHF | TGTGCCAGCAGTTTCTATGCTGGGCAGCCCCAGCATTTT
TRBJ2-1 | TRBV5-4 | 14 | . | . | CASSLVTENNEQFF | TGTGCCAGCAGCTTGGTTACGGAGAACAATGAGCAGTTCTTC
TRBJ2-3 | TRBV5-4 | 16 | . | TRBD2 | CASSSSSGSLTDTQYF | TGTGCCAGCAGCTCCTCTAGCGGGAGCCTCACAGATACGCAGTATTTT
TRBJ2-5 | TRBV10-3 | 13 | . | . | CAISDWLQETQYF | TGTGCCATCAGTGACTGGCTCCAAGAGACCCAGTACTTC
TRBJ2-7 | TRBV7-8 | 15 | . | TRBD2 | CASSATSSGTYEQYF | TGTGCCAGCAGCGCAACCTCTAGCGGCACCTACGAGCAGTACTTC
TRBJ2-5 | TRBV14 | 15 | . | TRBD2 | CASSPQRGVQETQYF | TGTGCCAGCAGCCCCCAGCGGGGGGTCCAAGAGACCCAGTACTTC
TRBJ1-1 | TRBV6-5 | 14 | . | . | CASSYYRGRTEAFF | TGTGCCAGCAGTTACTACCGCGGGAGAACTGAAGCTTTCTTT
TRBJ1-1 | TRBV28 | 14 | few | . | CASSSRWGNTEAFF | TGTGCCAGCAGTTCCCGCTGGGGGAACACTGAAGCTTTCTTT
TRBJ1-1 | TRBV15 | 14 | . | . | CATSRESDQGGAFF | TGTGCCACCAGCAGAGAGTCCGACCAAGGAGGGGCTTTCTTT
TRBJ1-5 | TRBV11-2 | 15 | . | . | CASSLKVGGNQPQHF | TGTGCCAGCAGCTTAAAGGTAGGGGGTAATCAGCCCCAGCATTTT
TRBJ2-5 | TRBV19 | 14 | . | . | CASSITGNSDTQYF | TGTGCCAGTAGTATTACGGGGAATAGCGATACCCAGTACTTC
TRBJ1-2 | TRBV28 | 15 | few | . | CASTASGTHNYGYTF | TGTGCCAGCACGGCTTCGGGAACGCATAACTATGGCTACACCTTC
TRBJ2-6 | TRBV19 | 12 | . | . | CATRTGANVLTF | TGTGCCACCCGGACTGGGGCCAACGTCCTGACTTTC
TRBJ1-1 | TRBV28 | 14 | few | . | CASSSRWGVTEAFF | TGTGCCAGCAGTTCCCGGTGGGGGGTCACTGAAGCTTTCTTT